This record looks at one TCR beta chain sequence and its context. Its antigen is not yet known. Library generation was performed with the immunoSEQ multiplex PCR assay. For the multiplex PCR, a mixture combining 60 forward primers for TCR Vbeta segments and 13 reverse primers for TCR Jbeta segments was used. A multiplex PCR assay on genomic DNA amplified the CDR3 region of rearranged TCR beta genes. Amplified TCR beta libraries were sequenced as 87-base-pair reads on the Illumina HiSeq System. The original methods were these. In a later analysis, some 80 million unique TCR beta chains were counted across the approximately 620 repertoires, and roughly 11 million of these chains were shared by at least two donors. Raw reads were error-corrected and collapsed into unique sequences with a nearest-neighbor algorithm that merged closely related sequences to remove PCR and sequencing errors. To assign V, D and J gene segments, CDR3 sequences were aligned to IMGT reference sequences. For a sequence to be retained, a match of at least six nucleotides to both a V gene segment and a J gene segment was required. A rearrangement counted as productive if the CDR3 had no stop codons and remained in frame with V and J, and every other rearrangement counted as non-productive. CDR3 was defined by IMGT convention, running from the second conserved V-encoded cysteine to the conserved J-encoded phenylalanine. In an earlier analysis of more than 550 of the donors, sequences lacking an unambiguous match to a single V gene segment were excluded. An earlier analysis of a few hundred of the donors called V segments functional above 56.7% productive rearrangements and segregating when the between-donor standard deviation exceeded 5%. A statistical classification framework was built to diagnose cytomegalovirus status from the catalog of TCR beta chain sequences. In a later analysis, TCR nucleotide sequences were compared against IMGT/GENE-DB human TR gene sequences so that V and J genes could be assigned. A later analysis assigned CDR3 sequences and most-parsimonious VDJ recombination scenarios with the TCRdist pipeline. In a later analysis, each TCR beta chain was defined by its CDR3 amino acid sequence together with its V-gene family, and reads lacking a unique V-gene family were excluded. To address suspected cross-contamination and a sequencing artifact, a later analysis removed 592 highly shared, low-generation-probability nucleotide sequences. In a later analysis, a clonal expansion index for each public chain was calculated from normalized within-repertoire ranks of inferred template counts. A later analysis computed generation probabilities with a VDJ recombination model fitted to out-of-frame rearrangements, and checked the results against IGoR. Hypergeometric tests were used in a later analysis to score TCR-TCR, TCR-HLA and TCR-CMV co-occurrence, with a repertoire-size bias correction applied to the TCR pairs. False discovery rates were estimated in a later analysis by permuting HLA or CMV assignments 20 times. In a later analysis, co-occurring TCRs were grouped using DBSCAN, with TCRdist sequence similarity added in when clustering inside HLA-allele-positive subsets. Repertoires with fewer than 30,000 or more than 120,000 public chains, plus five repertoires with anomalous nucleotide sharing, were excluded from co-occurrence clustering. Not all clones reach the TCRdb copy of this immuneACCESS table, which keeps in-frame sequences only. Checked studies attribute under half of the gap to unresolved V genes and leave the rest unexplained. Clone size and the V and J calls come from that table; the DNA yielded D and trimming. The sample's clone listing holds 50,000 to 75,000 clones. The biggest ten clones account for more than 2% of the sample.

In total, over 600 healthy bone marrow donors made up the cohort. Cohort members were all nominally healthy when sampled, although unrecorded immune exposures were likely present. The donor tested CMV seronegative and was one of the 352 seronegative cohort members. A peripheral blood sample was collected from each donor, and TCR beta sequencing was performed on peripheral blood mononuclear cells. Genomic DNA was extracted from the blood cell samples with the Qiagen DNeasy Blood Extraction Kit. This sample is part of a study of cytomegalovirus exposure and HLA in healthy donors (dated by TCRdb to the late 2010s). With respect to the entire study: An earlier analysis of roughly 500 of the donors reported about 250 Gb of sequence data and some 120 million unique TCR beta sequences from about 180 million T cells. Approximately 310 gigabases of sequencing data and approximately 85 million unique TCR sequences were included in an early release covering around 650 HLA-typed donors. The genetic ancestry cluster associated with self-reported Caucasian donors included 81% of the 300 to 450 genotyped donors. The aim of the study was to test whether cataloging public T cell receptors could identify signatures of past pathogen exposure. The T cell repertoires of 666 subjects were profiled by immunosequencing and related to cytomegalovirus serostatus. Along with the roughly 670-subject first cohort, a separate validation cohort of 120 different subjects was used. High-throughput TCR immunosequencing, statistical association of individual TCRs with disease status, and machine learning were combined to predict cytomegalovirus infection status. In a later analysis, previously published TCR beta repertoires from 600 to 850 donors were re-analyzed and high-resolution HLA genotyping was added so that TCR occurrence patterns could be studied. Rather than drawing on any new phenotypic data, the later analysis identified candidate immune exposures from TCR beta sequences and the way those sequences occurred across donors. To decide whether each TCR beta V gene segment behaved as functional or pseudogenic, an earlier analysis of approximately 600 of the donors relied on high-throughput TCR beta sequencing. Donor age, sex, ethnicity and CMV serostatus were compiled together with the repertoire data. Genome-wide SNP genotypes for about 65% of the roughly 670 donors were used in a later genetic analysis, which treated that subset as a discovery cohort. All discovery cohort repertoires had been generated using a single sequencing platform. Both class I and class II loci were covered by HLA typing, at four-digit resolution. The number of donors typed differed by locus, with about 629-630 for A, B, C, DRB1 and DQB1, roughly 550 for DQA1, approximately 580 for DPA1, and about 450 for DPB1. About 5 DR-DQ haplotypes were handled as single units for association and clustering, since linkage in the cohort was strong. On average, around 240,000 unique TCR beta nucleotide sequences were sequenced per donor among fewer than 500 genotyped donors of the cohort, with roughly 18% of those sequences being non-productive.

The CDR3 measures 13 amino acids from cysteine to phenylalanine. Only CDR3 DNA is held: 39 bases, read in frame from base 1. V sheds 6 bases and J sheds 5 bases, leaving 14 bases between their ends. CDR1 and CDR2 (SQVTM, ANQGSEA) derive from the germline V gene. The full study reports these points: In an earlier analysis of about 600 of the donors, most TCR beta V segments appeared in productive rearrangements about 87% or about 30% of the time, broadly matching IMGT annotations. In a later analysis, 16,951 TCR beta sequences were associated with specific HLA alleles at a false discovery rate of 0.05. Compared with equally common non-associated chains, HLA-associated TCR beta chains in a later analysis were more clonally expanded and had lower generation probabilities. A later analysis reported that several top co-occurrence clusters appeared linked to parvovirus B19, influenza, CMV and Epstein-Barr virus. The authors suggested that the approach could potentially be extended to other disease states and immunological phenotypes. Only TCR beta chains were sequenced in this cohort, and the absence of alpha or paired-chain data limited detectable features. A few of the identified cytomegalovirus-associated TCR beta chains were confirmed in vitro to be specific for cytomegalovirus antigens. For the cohort, immune exposure information was limited to CMV serostatus. The study listed approximately 160 TCR beta chains as associated with cytomegalovirus. Presence/absence analyses assumed roughly uniform sequencing depth across donors, an assumption that may not hold. Cytomegalovirus status was reported to be diagnosed by the classifier with high specificity and sensitivity in both the original and validation cohorts. When HLA alleles, especially DR and DQ, strongly co-occurred, attributing TCR associations to individual alleles was difficult. Most TCR sequences were seen in very few donors, while some public TCRs were found in many individuals. The earlier analysis of approximately 560 of the donors excluded 15 to 20 rarely observed V segments, including chromosome 9 orphons, because counts were too low. HLA typing was unavailable for some donors at each locus, so association tests used only the typed subset. Because the 87-base-pair reads could not distinguish some IMGT-functional V segments, including TRBV6-2 and TRBV6-3, those segments were excluded. A further reported finding was that TCR beta sequences accurately predicted the HLA-A and HLA-B alleles for most subjects in the first cohort. Compared with the roughly 700-donor mean, donors in an Asian-associated ancestry cluster had fewer N-insertions in productive TCRs, according to a later genetic analysis. Most CMV-associated TCR beta chains appeared to be HLA-restricted in a later analysis, and the HLA associations seemed to be driven largely by CMV exposure. In a later genetic analysis, a missense DCLRE1C variant was associated with V-gene and J-gene trimming of TCR beta chains, and the association was replicated in an independent cohort. A cluster of highly shared sequence variants was judged likely to be a technical artifact of the sequencing pipeline. Linkage disequilibrium might explain the correlated functional status among segregating V segments, but an unknown experimental factor could not be excluded. A later analysis found that TCR association rates varied across HLA loci, with DRB1 alleles showing the most associated TCRs and HLA-C alleles the fewest.

The sequenced sample was PBMCs. This clonotype was sampled from a young woman in good health and CMV-seronegative. The sequence joins TRBV29-1 to TRBJ1-5; a tentative D call is TRBD1 (5 bases match). The DNA sequence reads TGCAGCGTGCGGGACGGGATATATCAGCCCCAGCATTTT. Protein translation: CSVRDGIYQPQHF.